This entry lists 3 T cell receptor beta chains sequenced from one sample in a study of vaccination and CD4 T cells after COVID-19. The assay that was used to sequence DNA from cultured CD4+ T cells was the Oncomine TCR Beta short-read assay. MiXCR, run by TCRdb on the PCR reads, gives a single entry per CDR3 protein. The sample lists about 15,000 distinct CDR3 sequences; over 50% were seen once. Their antigens remain unidentified. Treatment here: roughly ten-day PBMC culture with coronavirus spike peptide pools or control peptides (ViraFEST assay). The sequencing input was CD4+ T cells from blood, cultured in vitro. Every receptor here comes from a human donor who had recovered from COVID-19.

This clonotype was seen just once. The chain uses TRBV27 and TRBJ1-2; the D is unclear. The CDR3 length is 13 residues. From germline, CDR1 is MNHEY and CDR2 SMNVEV (reference sequence). Trimming pared 0 bases from V and 5 bases from J, leaving 7 bases between. CDR3 in amino acids: CASSLSTGYGYTF. For the CDR3, the DNA is TGTGCCAGCAGTTTATCGACTGGTTATGGCTACACCTTC.

This chain connects TRBV27 to TRBJ2-7; tentatively, D is TRBD2 (6 bases). Per germline, CDR1 MNHEY and CDR2 SMNVEV (reference sequence). V was shortened by 8 bases and J by 2 bases, with 19 bases between the two germline ends. CDR3 length: 15 residues. The CDR3 region is CASRRGSNTPYEQYF. CDR3 nucleotide sequence: TGTGCCAGCCGCCGGGGGTCTAATACACCCTACGAGCAGTACTTC.

The chain is built from TRBV2 and TRBJ2-1; TRBD2 is a possible D gene (5 bases). The CDR3 totals 14 residues. V lost 4 bases and J lost 3, with 10 bases in between. Per the germline V gene, CDR1 is SNHLY and CDR2 is FYNNEI. The CDR3 region is CASSVGSVYNEQFF. Written as DNA, the CDR3 is TGTGCCAGCAGTGTTGGGAGTGTCTACAATGAGCAGTTCTTC.